This TCR beta chain was documented in a study of shared clonotypes between healthy human individuals. Whole-study results and caveats: Sampling covered blood only; tissue repertoires likely differ.

Repertoires were generated with immunoSEQ multiplex PCR, while TCRdb's copy carries only in-frame clones and drops some. The data hold 2 million to 2.5 million clones, with about 93% observed a single time. Germline V lookup: CDR1 SGHAT, CDR2 FQDESV (reference sequence). Trimming took 5 bases from V and 6 from J, leaving 14 bases between them. The CDR3 runs 13 residues. Naive CD8 cells were CD45RO-negative, positively selected for CCR7, excluding terminally differentiated effector memory CD45RA+ cells. Comments on this clone: What it binds is not known.

The sequence came from a man younger than 35 in good health. Some clones in this sample may be carry-over from other donors' samples. V and J are TRBV11-1 and TRBJ2-7; the D is unclear. The sample was naive CD8+ T cells from PBMCs. The DNA of the CDR3 is TGTGCCAGCAGCCTGGGTGGGGTCGGCGAGCAGTACTTC. This translates into CASSLGGVGEQYF.